Below, 32 T cell receptor beta chains from the same sample are listed, as sequenced in a study of blood T cell repertoires in COVID-19. Sequencing used immunoSEQ multiplex PCR; TCRdb keeps in-frame clones, though not all of them. Counted here are approximately 190,000 clones, roughly three quarters occurring once; the ten biggest clones make up around a sixth. The sequencing input was peripheral blood. Source of these receptors: a man aged 55 to 70 with active or convalescent COVID-19.

The CDR3 loop is CASSPFQGPTEAFF. CDR3 bases: TGTGCCAGTAGTCCCTTCCAGGGTCCCACTGAAGCTTTCTTT. The J gene is TRBJ1-1, the V gene TRBV19; the D gene is possibly TRBD1 (5 bases). The V and J ends lost 5 bases and 4 bases respectively, with 14 bases between them. This CDR3 spans 14 amino acids. Germline CDR1 and CDR2: LNHDA and SQIVND (reference sequence).

The chain uses TRBV5-1 and TRBJ2-1; D perhaps matches TRBD2 (6 bases). Germline values: CDR1 SGHRS, CDR2 YFSETQ. The CDR3 contains 15 residues. Between the trimmed V and J ends, which lost 6 bases and 2 bases, there was a span of 15 bases. The CDR3: CASTIAEGTYNEQFF. CDR3 DNA sequence: TGCGCCAGCACCATAGCGGAGGGGACCTACAATGAGCAGTTCTTC.

This clone was counted many times. The chain has TRBV19 and TRBJ1-6, with 9 bases matching TRBD1. The CDR3 sequence is 17 residues long. J lost 2 bases, V lost 5 bases, and 7 bases had no gene match. Germline V lookup: CDR1 LNHDA, CDR2 SQIVND (reference sequence). CDR3 DNA sequence: TGTGCCAGTAGTCCCGGACAGGGGAGGACCTATAATTCACCCCTCCACTTT. Translated: CASSPGQGRTYNSPLHF.

This clone was seen ten or more times. The chain has TRBV4-2 and TRBJ1-1; D is undetermined. V was trimmed by 9 bases and J by 0 bases, leaving 20 bases between them. CDR1 and CDR2 (germline): LGHNA, YNFKEQ. CDR3 length: 16 amino acids. For the CDR3, the DNA is TGTGCCAGATACCCCTCCTCTCGGGTTTTGAACACTGAAGCTTTCTTT. This gives the protein CARYPSSRVLNTEAFF.

The sample holds a few counts of this clone. The rearrangement joins TRBV2 to TRBJ1-6, with D uncertain. The CDR3 runs 15 residues. Looked up from germline, CDR1 is SNHLY and CDR2 is FYNNEI. V lost 1 base, J lost 7 bases, and 11 bases lay in between. CDR3 in amino acids: CASSEERGRNSPLHF. As DNA, the CDR3 is TGTGCCAGCAGTGAAGAACGAGGGAGGAATTCACCCCTCCACTTT.

Worth noting for this clone: At one of its ends the junction is not consistent with the germline gene, which may arise from a read error. The chain combines TRBV10-3 with TRBJ1-1; D perhaps matches TRBD1 (6 bases). The CDR3 is 14 amino acids. The V gene's germline CDR1 is ENHRY and CDR2 SYGVKD. CDR3 sequence: CTINQQGVNTEAFF. The CDR3 DNA reads TGTACCATCAACCAACAGGGTGTGAACACTGAAGCTTTCTTT.

This clone has a count of ten or more. V is TRBV23-1 and J is TRBJ1-2; TRBD1 aligns across 10 bases. TRBV23-1 falls under the ORF class, with uncertain function. The CDR3 length is 15 residues. Trimming at V came to 0 bases and at J to 5 bases, leaving 3 bases not matched to a gene. This CDR3 reads CASSQSEDRGYGYTF. The CDR3 nucleotides read TGCGCCAGCAGTCAATCGGAGGACAGGGGGTATGGCTACACCTTC.

This clone was detected once. The rearrangement uses TRBV6-1 and TRBJ2-5; perhaps TRBD1 as D (6 bases). CDR1 MNHNS and CDR2 SASEGT come from the germline V gene. Deletions cut 2 bases from V and 1 base from J, with 8 bases between. This CDR3 comprises 14 residues. The CDR3 sequence: CASSEQGSQETQYF. The CDR3 DNA reads as TGTGCCAGCAGTGAACAGGGGAGCCAAGAGACCCAGTACTTC.

The rearrangement links TRBV11-2 to TRBJ1-3, with D possibly being TRBD1 (6 bases). V lost 2 bases and J lost 2, with 7 bases in between. CDR1 and CDR2 from the germline V gene are SGHAT and FQNNGV. The CDR3 spans 14 residues. The CDR3 region is CASSLRDTGNTIYF. In DNA, the CDR3 is TGTGCCAGCAGCTTAAGGGACACTGGAAACACCATATATTTT.

This chain joins TRBV10-3 and TRBJ2-7; 8 positions agree with TRBD2. Trimming at V came to 6 bases and at J to 5 bases, leaving 6 bases not matched to a gene. The CDR3 is 13 residues long. The V gene's germline CDR1 is ENHRY and CDR2 SYGVKD. The CDR3: CAIRPRGGNEQYF. The CDR3 DNA reads TGTGCCATCAGGCCACGGGGGGGCAACGAGCAGTACTTC.

The V gene is TRBV18, the J gene TRBJ2-1, with a possible D match to TRBD2 (6 bases). From germline, CDR1 is KGHSH and CDR2 LQKENI. V was clipped by 3 bases and J by 3 bases, with 12 bases between them. The CDR3 has 15 residues. The CDR3 here is CASSPGTDLYNEQFF. CDR3 bases: TGTGCCAGCTCACCCGGGACTGACCTCTACAATGAGCAGTTCTTC.

This clone was counted a few times. The chain carries TRBV29-1 and TRBJ1-1; D is uncertain. V was clipped by 5 bases and J by 1 base, with 8 bases between them. The germline V gene has CDR1 SQVTM and CDR2 ANQGSEA. The length of the CDR3 is 12 residues. CDR3 region: CSVFGGNTEAFF. The CDR3 DNA reads TGCAGCGTTTTCGGAGGGAACACTGAAGCTTTCTTT.

The chain couples TRBV27 to TRBJ1-2; D gene unclear. The CDR3 runs to 13 residues. Germline lookup yields CDR1 MNHEY and CDR2 SMNVEV (reference sequence). V lost 6 bases and J 0 bases, leaving 8 bases between the germline ends. The CDR3 protein is CASSYSANYGYTF. For the CDR3, the DNA is TGTGCCAGCAGCTACAGTGCTAACTATGGCTACACCTTC.

J is TRBJ2-1 and V is TRBV27; 7 nucleotides line up with TRBD2. This CDR3 region has 16 residues. The germline V gene has CDR1 MNHEY and CDR2 SMNVEV (reference sequence). J lost 4 bases, V lost 7 bases, and 13 bases had no gene match. DNA for the CDR3: TGTGCCAGCATCAAGGGAGGGCGGAGTCTTTACAATGAGCAGTTCTTC. Protein product: CASIKGGRSLYNEQFF.

CDR3 in amino acids: CASSRESGQFF. For the CDR3, the DNA is TGTGCCAGCAGCCGCGAGAGTGGGCAGTTCTTC. The rearrangement joins TRBV2 to TRBJ2-1; D gene uncertain. The germline V gene has CDR1 SNHLY and CDR2 FYNNEI. This CDR3 contains 11 residues. V lost 6 bases and J 12 bases, leaving 12 bases between the germline ends.

The chain carries TRBV7-2 and TRBJ2-5; 8 nucleotides agree with TRBD1. V was clipped by 5 bases and J by 3 bases; unmatched bases: 2. Germline V gene data show CDR1 as SGHTA and CDR2 as FQGNSA. The CDR3 runs 13 residues. CDR3 amino acids: CASSPTGEETQYF. CDR3 nucleotides: TGTGCCAGCAGCCCGACAGGGGAAGAGACCCAGTACTTC.

The genes are TRBV7-2 and TRBJ2-1; TRBD2 is a possible D gene (5 bases). V gave up 2 bases and J gave up 10 bases, with 9 bases separating them. The germline CDR1 and CDR2 sequences are SGHTA and FQGNSA. This CDR3 has 12 residues. Here the CDR3 reads CASSLLAAEQFF. The CDR3 DNA sequence: TGTGCCAGCAGCTTACTAGCCGCAGAGCAGTTCTTC.

The chain links TRBV28 to TRBJ2-4; 8 bases are shared with TRBD2. CDR3 length: 20 residues. Germline-derived CDR1 and CDR2 are MDHEN and SYDVKM. V shed 3 bases and J 0 bases; nucleotides not matched to a gene: 16. The CDR3 here is CASSFPPGLVRGIAKNIQYF. CDR3 DNA sequence: TGTGCCAGCAGTTTTCCTCCGGGACTAGTAAGGGGGATAGCCAAAAACATTCAGTACTTC. The whole variable domain, filled in from reference TRBV28 and TRBJ2-4, reads DVKVTQSSRYLVKRTGEKVFLECVQDMDHENMFWYRQDPGLGLRLIYFSYDVKMKEKGDIPEGYSVSREKKERFSLILESASTNQTSMYLCASSFPPGLVRGIAKNIQYFGAGTRLSVL.

V usage is TRBV10-3 and J usage is TRBJ1-4; TRBD1 is a possible D gene (6 bases). The CDR3 is 13 amino acids. V was clipped by 10 bases and J by 4 bases, with 13 bases between them. Germline V gene sequence: CDR1 ENHRY, CDR2 SYGVKD. The CDR3 DNA is TGTGCCACCAACAGGGATATTAATGAAAAACTGTTTTTT. Encoded protein: CATNRDINEKLFF.

In its sample, this clone was seen once. V usage is TRBV4-1 and J usage is TRBJ2-3; D ambiguous. Trimming removed 1 base at V and 0 bases at J, with 5 bases between. In germline, CDR1 is MGHRA, CDR2 YSYEKL. The CDR3 covers 14 residues. Here the CDR3 reads CASSQVASTDTQYF. The CDR3 DNA follows: TGCGCCAGCAGCCAAGTGGCTAGCACAGATACGCAGTATTTT.

The chain's CDR3 is CASSDYRGLPYFYSNQPQHF. The CDR3 region has the DNA TGTGCCAGCAGTGACTACAGGGGGCTCCCCTATTTTTATAGCAATCAGCCCCAGCATTTT. This chain joins TRBV6-1 and TRBJ1-5, with 9 bases aligning to TRBD1. Germline V CDR1 and CDR2: MNHNS, SASEGT. With V trimmed by 3 bases and J by 0 bases, 15 bases remained unmatched. CDR3 length: 20 residues.

The chain combines TRBV5-1 with TRBJ1-4; D perhaps matches TRBD1 (5 bases). V dropped 0 bases and J dropped 6 bases, with 12 bases sitting between them. The CDR3 is made up of 15 amino acids. Germline loops: CDR1 SGHRS, CDR2 YFSETQ. The CDR3 loop reads CASSLGPQGDEKLFF. Written as DNA, the CDR3 is TGCGCCAGCAGCTTGGGTCCGCAAGGGGATGAAAAACTGTTTTTT.

The chain recombines TRBV2 with TRBJ2-7; the D is unclear. Germline V gives CDR1 SNHLY, CDR2 FYNNEI. Trimming pared 4 bases from V and 7 bases from J, leaving 14 bases between. The CDR3 length is 13 residues. The CDR3 spells CASSVEALEEQYF. The CDR3 region has the DNA TGTGCCAGCAGTGTAGAGGCACTGGAGGAGCAGTACTTC.

The chain has TRBV15 and TRBJ2-1; the D gene is possibly TRBD1 (5 bases). Looked up from germline, CDR1 is LNHNV and CDR2 is YYDKDF (reference sequence). V was shortened by 0 bases and J by 6 bases, with 6 bases between the two germline ends. The CDR3 runs to 13 residues. This chain's CDR3 is CATSRDRVNEQFF. CDR3 bases: TGTGCCACCAGCAGAGACAGGGTCAATGAGCAGTTCTTC.

This clone was seen a handful of times. The V call is TRBV29-1, the J call TRBJ2-1; weak D call: TRBD1 (6 bases). This CDR3 has 16 residues. Germline values: CDR1 SQVTM, CDR2 ANQGSEA. Deletions cut 0 bases from V and 0 bases from J, with 12 bases between. Here the CDR3 reads CSVEDLADSSYNEQFF. In nucleotides, the CDR3 is TGCAGCGTTGAAGATCTCGCGGACAGCTCCTACAATGAGCAGTTCTTC.

The DNA of the CDR3 is TGCGCCAGCAGCCAAGTTTGGGGACTAGCGACATTGTCGAACACCGGGGAGCTGTTTTTT. This translates into CASSQVWGLATLSNTGELFF. V gene TRBV4-1 combines with J gene TRBJ2-2; TRBD2 matches 10 bases. This CDR3 contains 20 residues. Germline V gene lookup returns CDR1 MGHRA and CDR2 YSYEKL. Trimming cost V 1 base and J 0 bases; bases outside gene matches: 11.

The genes are TRBV5-4 and TRBJ1-1; 8 nucleotides line up with TRBD1. The CDR3 has 14 amino acids. Trimming took 4 bases from V and 4 from J; bases not matched to a gene: 6. CDR1 is SGHNT, CDR2 YYREEE, per germline (reference sequence). The CDR3 coding sequence is TGTGCCAGCAGCGGCCGGGGACAGGTCACTGAAGCTTTCTTT. It translates to CASSGRGQVTEAFF.

A single count supports this clone. This chain joins TRBV10-3 and TRBJ2-3, with 7 positions matching TRBD2. CDR3 length: 15 residues. The germline V gene encodes CDR1 ENHRY and CDR2 SYGVKD. Trimming removed 3 bases from V and 0 bases from J; junction bases left unmatched: 3. CDR3 residues: CAISESSGSTDTQYF. The CDR3 region has the DNA TGTGCCATCAGTGAATCTAGCGGTAGCACAGATACGCAGTATTTT.

The chain links TRBV7-8 to TRBJ1-1; possibly TRBD1 for D (6 bases). Germline CDR1 reads SGHVS; CDR2 reads FQNEAQ. The length of the CDR3 is 14 residues. Trimming shortened V by 8 bases and J by 0 bases, and 13 bases separated the two germline ends. CDR3 in amino acids: CASASGQLNTEAFF. In DNA form, the CDR3 reads TGTGCCAGCGCCTCAGGACAGTTGAACACTGAAGCTTTCTTT.

The V gene is TRBV27, the J gene TRBJ2-6, with unresolved D. The germline CDR1 and CDR2 sequences are MNHEY and SMNVEV (reference sequence). The CDR3 is 18 amino acids. V was cut by 3 bases and J by 0 bases, with 15 bases left in between. In DNA form, the CDR3 reads TGTGCCAGCAGTTTTTTCTCTCAGGATCTCTCTGGGGCCAACGTCCTGACTTTC. It translates to CASSFFSQDLSGANVLTF.

This clone occurred a few times. This chain joins TRBV5-1 and TRBJ1-1; D perhaps matches TRBD1 (6 bases). Germline-derived CDR1 and CDR2 are SGHRS and YFSETQ. With 0 bases removed from V and 1 base from J, the gap between germline ends came to 7 bases. This CDR3 contains 14 residues. CDR3 protein: CASSLGQANTEAFF. The CDR3, as DNA: TGCGCCAGCAGCTTGGGACAGGCGAACACTGAAGCTTTCTTT.

The V and J genes are TRBV5-5 and TRBJ1-1, with no clear D. The CDR3 sequence is 15 residues long. CDR1 SGHKS and CDR2 YYEKEE come from the germline V gene (reference sequence). The germline V and J ends were trimmed by 0 bases and 0 bases, with 9 bases remaining between them. The CDR3 protein is CASSLEPVMNTEAFF. Here the CDR3 DNA reads TGTGCCAGCAGCTTGGAACCGGTAATGAACACTGAAGCTTTCTTT.